The rows below give T cell receptor beta chains drawn from one sample of a study of T cells in Graves' hyperthyroidism and ophthalmopathy. TCRdb fed the multiplex PCR reads into MiXCR, producing one record per CDR3 protein. Of some 620,000 distinct CDR3 sequences in the sample, 15% to 20% were seen once. Material for sequencing was blood. These receptors were collected from a woman aged 25 to 45 with Graves' hyperthyroidism. CDR3s include the opening cysteine and the closing phenylalanine or tryptophan. Fields, in order: D gene, V gene, clone size, J gene, CDR3 DNA, CDR3 protein. The D gene is left open where the match is weak. Expanded clones get a size class; other rows say once, few or many, or leave the size out.

.	TRBV7-9	few	TRBJ2-1	TGTGCCAGCAACTTAGAGGTGGCGGGAGAGCAGTTCTTC	CASNLEVAGEQFF
.	TRBV6-2/TRBV6-3	many	TRBJ2-3	TGTGCCAGCAGTTACTCGACAAGGGACGTCGTAGCTAGCACAGATACGCAGTATTTT	CASSYSTRDVVASTDTQYF
TRBD2	TRBV7-2	many	TRBJ2-3	TGTGCCAGCAGCCTCGTAGCGGGAGGTTCAGATACGCAGTATTTT	CASSLVAGGSDTQYF
TRBD2	TRBV4-3	few	TRBJ2-3	TGCGCCAGCAGCCAAGAGCTACTAGCGCAAACAGATACGCAGTATTTT	CASSQELLAQTDTQYF
.	TRBV29-1	.	TRBJ2-1	TGCAGCGCCTCAGGACTTCTCTCCTACAATGAGCAGTTCTTC	CSASGLLSYNEQFF
.	TRBV2	few	TRBJ1-6	TGTGCCAGCAGTGAAGGCCCGAGAGGGTGGAATTCACCCCTCCACTTT	CASSEGPRGWNSPLHF
TRBD2	TRBV20-1	.	TRBJ2-1	TGCAGTGCCACTAGCGGGAGGGCCATCACCTATGAGCAGTTCTTC	CSATSGRAITYEQFF
TRBD1	TRBV6-5	.	TRBJ2-2	TGTGCCAGCAGTTACACTTGGGACAGGACCACCGGGGAGCTGTTTTTT	CASSYTWDRTTGELFF
TRBD1	TRBV7-2	few	TRBJ2-1	TGTGCCAGCAGCTCGGCCACGGGACAGAGGCGGTTCTTC	CASSSATGQRRFF
TRBD1	TRBV2	.	TRBJ2-1	TGTGCCAGCACAGGGGGCAGGGGTAATGAGCAGTTCTTC	CASTGGRGNEQFF
.	TRBV10-3	many	TRBJ2-1	TGTGCCATCAGTGATGGGGCTAGTACAGCCTACAATGAGCAGTTCTTC	CAISDGASTAYNEQFF
TRBD2	TRBV5-1	many	TRBJ2-7	TGCGCCAGCAGCTTGAATCCAGGGCGGGGGTACGAGCAGTACTTC	CASSLNPGRGYEQYF
TRBD2	TRBV5-1	many	TRBJ2-1	TGCGCCAGCAGCTTGACTAGCGGGATCGATGAGCAGTTCTTC	CASSLTSGIDEQFF
TRBD1	TRBV28	many	TRBJ2-5	TGTGCCAGCAGTTTTTTGGACAGGGAAGAGACCCAGTACTTC	CASSFLDREETQYF
.	TRBV6-2/TRBV6-3	many	TRBJ2-1	TGTGCCAGCAGTTACAGCGCGGGAAGGAGGAATGAGCAGTTCTTC	CASSYSAGRRNEQFF
.	TRBV6-2/TRBV6-3	.	TRBJ1-4	TGTGCCACCGGGCTGGGCCATTCCAATGAAAAACTGTTTTTT	CATGLGHSNEKLFF
.	TRBV3-1	many	TRBJ1-5	TGTGCCAGCAGCCCGGGGGTCCTCAATCAGCCCCAGCATTTT	CASSPGVLNQPQHF
.	TRBV28	many	TRBJ2-7	TGTGCCAGCAGGCGACAGGTCTTCTCCTACGAGCAGTACTTC	CASRRQVFSYEQYF
TRBD2	TRBV12-3/TRBV12-4	.	TRBJ2-1	TGTGCCAGCAGTTTACCCAGACTAGCGGGAGATGAGCAGTTCTTC	CASSLPRLAGDEQFF
.	TRBV6-1	once	TRBJ2-7	TGTGCCAGCAGAAAAATCGACAGGAACTACGAGCAGTACTTC	CASRKIDRNYEQYF
.	TRBV20-1	few	TRBJ2-7	TGCAGTGCCGTGCCTGGAGGGCCCTCCTACGAGCAGTACTTC	CSAVPGGPSYEQYF
TRBD1	TRBV5-1	many	TRBJ1-1	TGTGCCAGCAGTTTACGACAGGGGGGCACTGAAGCTTTCTTT	CASSLRQGGTEAFF
.	TRBV30	many	TRBJ1-2	TGTGCCTGGATTGACAGTGGGAACTATGGCTACACCTTC	CAWIDSGNYGYTF
TRBD2	TRBV20-1	many	TRBJ2-3	TGCAGTGCTCCCCAACTAGCGGACAGCACAGATACGCAGTATTTT	CSAPQLADSTDTQYF
.	TRBV7-9	few	TRBJ2-5	TGTGCCAGCAGCTTAGATCTCCCGGAGGAGACCCAGTACTTC	CASSLDLPEETQYF
.	TRBV6-5	.	TRBJ1-4	TGTGCCAGCAGCTTAGAATCAACAGCTTATAATGAAAAACTGTTTTTT	CASSLESTAYNEKLFF
.	TRBV18	few	TRBJ2-1	TGTGCCAGCTCACCCCTGAGAGCGCCGAATGAGCAGTTCTTC	CASSPLRAPNEQFF
TRBD1	TRBV19	many	TRBJ1-1	TGTGCCAGTAGCACTCCGGGGACAGGGGGCACTGAAGCTTTCTTT	CASSTPGTGGTEAFF
TRBD2	TRBV12-3/TRBV12-4	few	TRBJ2-3	TGTGCCAGCAGCCTCGGGACTAGCGGGACCACGCAGTATTTT	CASSLGTSGTTQYF
.	TRBV28	many	TRBJ1-1	TGTGCCAGCAGTTTCCCCGGCCTTCAGGCTGAAGCTTTCTTT	CASSFPGLQAEAFF
.	TRBV4-2	.	TRBJ2-5	TGTGCCAGCAGCCCCGGGGGAGTTAGGGAGACCCAGTACTTC	CASSPGGVRETQYF
.	TRBV28	many	TRBJ2-7	TGTGCCAGCAGGGGAAGAGGTGCGTTACTAACCTACGAGCAGTACTTC	CASRGRGALLTYEQYF
.	TRBV20-1	.	TRBJ2-7	TGCAGTGCTAGTATGGAGCCCTACGAGCAGTACTTC	CSASMEPYEQYF
TRBD2	TRBV12-3/TRBV12-4	few	TRBJ2-7	TGTGCCAGCCAGTGGGGGGGAGGGAGTAGGTATGAGCAGTACTTC	CASQWGGGSRYEQYF
.	TRBV4-3	.	TRBJ2-4	TGCGCCAGCAGCCAAGAGTTAGTAGTAGGCAAAAACATTCAGTACTTC	CASSQELVVGKNIQYF
.	TRBV5-1	few	TRBJ2-7	TGCGCCAGCAGCTTGGGTAGTGCGACCTACGAGCAGTACTTC	CASSLGSATYEQYF
TRBD1	TRBV11-3	many	TRBJ1-2	TGTGCCAGCAGCTTTAAGGGACAGCTTGGTGGCTACACCTTC	CASSFKGQLGGYTF
.	TRBV4-1	.	TRBJ2-3	TGCGCCAGCAGCCAAGACCGATACACAGATACGCAGTATTTT	CASSQDRYTDTQYF
.	TRBV6-9	once	TRBJ1-3	TGTGCCAGCAGTTACTCGAAACTGGACACCATATATTTT	CASSYSKLDTIYF
.	TRBV12-3/TRBV12-4	.	TRBJ1-1	TGTGCCAGCAGTCTCAGCGGACAAGGCATTAGGAACACTGAAGCTTTCTTT	CASSLSGQGIRNTEAFF
.	TRBV28	.	TRBJ1-4	TGTGCTATCAACAGGGTAACTAATGAAAAACTGTTTTTT	CAINRVTNEKLFF
.	TRBV19	.	TRBJ2-7	TGTGCCAGTAGTATAGGACAGGGACTTACAAGCTCCTACGAGCAGTACTTC	CASSIGQGLTSSYEQYF
.	TRBV4-2	few	TRBJ1-3	TGTGCCAGCAGCCAAGATGCCACGAGCGCTGGAAACACCATATATTTT	CASSQDATSAGNTIYF
.	TRBV28	many	TRBJ1-1	TGTGCCAGCAGTCTACCGGGCCATCTAGACCTGAACACTGAAGCTTTCTTT	CASSLPGHLDLNTEAFF
TRBD2	TRBV2	many	TRBJ2-1	TGTGCCAGCAGGGATGGACTAGACTACAATGAGCAGTTCTTC	CASRDGLDYNEQFF
TRBD1	TRBV7-3	many	TRBJ2-1	TGTGCCAGCAGCCCAGGACAGGGGTTTTTTTATGAGCAGTTCTTC	CASSPGQGFFYEQFF
.	TRBV7-9	many	TRBJ2-3	TGTGCCAGCAGCTTAGGAGTCGCGGGACGAAGCAACCCAGATACGCAGTATTTT	CASSLGVAGRSNPDTQYF
TRBD1	TRBV27	few	TRBJ1-4	TGTGCCAGCAGTCTATGGGACAGTCCTAATGAAAAACTGTTTTTT	CASSLWDSPNEKLFF